The 18 T cell receptor beta chains given below trace back to one sample, sequenced in a study of T-cell reconstitution after alpha-beta-depleted transplantation in children. Unique molecular identifiers were used in preparing the TCRbeta library. MiXCR, run by TCRdb on the PCR reads, gives a single entry per CDR3 protein. Of under 300,000 distinct CDR3 sequences listed, around a tenth are singletons. The material sequenced was peripheral blood, taken 180 days after TCRalphabeta/CD19-depleted stem cell transplant. All receptors come from a male patient between 2 and 10 years old who had a stem cell transplant for chronic granulomatous disease, so the T cells may come from the graft donor.

This clonotype was counted many times. The J gene is TRBJ2-5, the V gene TRBV12-3 or TRBV12-4; the D gene is possibly TRBD1 (6 bases). V was shortened by 4 bases and J by 10 bases, with 19 bases between the two germline ends. The CDR3 covers 14 residues. The CDR3, as DNA: TGTGCCAGCAGTTGGGCCGGACAGTTTAAGGGCCAGTACTTC. This encodes CASSWAGQFKGQYF.

As to this clonotype: Being one base from a much bigger clone, this may be a read error. V gene TRBV15 combines with J gene TRBJ2-3; D possibly uses TRBD1 or TRBD2 (5 bases each). The CDR3 extends over 16 amino acids. Germline loops: CDR1 LNHNV, CDR2 YYDKDF (reference sequence). The chain's CDR3 is CATSGVGALSTDTPYF. DNA for the CDR3: TGTGCCACCAGCGGAGTCGGGGCCCTGAGCACAGATACGCCGTATTTT.

This clonotype has a count of ten or more. The gene calls are TRBV6-1 and TRBJ2-2; 9 nucleotides match TRBD2. There are 13 residues in the CDR3. Germline V lookup: CDR1 MNHNS, CDR2 SASEGT. The CDR3 spells CAVSGSFTGELFF. Written as DNA, the CDR3 is TGTGCGGTTAGCGGGAGTTTCACCGGGGAGCTGTTTTTT.

This clonotype has ten or more counts. V usage is TRBV12-3 or TRBV12-4 and J usage is TRBJ2-1, with D unresolved. CDR3 length: 15 residues. Trimming stripped 0 bases from V and 5 bases from J, with 11 bases between. CDR3 sequence: CASSLALRINNEQFF. The CDR3 nucleotides are TGTGCCAGCAGTTTAGCCCTAAGGATTAACAATGAGCAGTTCTTC.

This clonotype has a count of ten or more. The chain employs TRBV20-1 and TRBJ2-7; possibly TRBD1 or TRBD2 for D (5 bases each). The CDR3 spans 13 residues. V lost 0 bases and J lost 3, with 9 bases in between. In germline, CDR1 is DFQATT, CDR2 SNEGSKA (reference sequence). The CDR3 sequence is CSARERDGYEQYF. The CDR3 DNA sequence: TGCAGTGCTAGAGAAAGGGACGGCTACGAGCAGTACTTC.

This clonotype was found many times. V gene TRBV29-1 combines with J gene TRBJ1-1; 7 bases align to TRBD1. Germline values: CDR1 SQVTM, CDR2 ANQGSEA. There are 12 residues in the CDR3. The V segment lost 6 bases and the J segment 2 bases; nucleotides outside the gene matches: 3. For the CDR3, the DNA is TGCAGCGTGACAGGGCTCAACACTGAAGCTTTCTTT. The encoded protein is CSVTGLNTEAFF.

This clonotype was seen repeatedly, ten times or more. As DNA, the CDR3 is TGTGCCAGCAGTGGCCCGACTCCAGATACGCAGTATTTT. Translated: CASSGPTPDTQYF. This chain connects TRBV6-1 to TRBJ2-3; D is unclear. The CDR3 extends over 13 amino acids. CDR1 MNHNS and CDR2 SASEGT come from the germline V gene. With 4 bases removed from V and 4 bases from J, the gap between germline ends came to 9 bases.

There are many counts of this clonotype. This chain joins TRBV6-1 and TRBJ2-7; a weak D match, TRBD2 (5 bases). Germline CDR1 reads MNHNS; CDR2 reads SASEGT. The CDR3 length is 15 residues. V lost 4 bases to trimming and J lost 1 base, with 14 bases between them. The DNA of the CDR3 is TGTGCCAGCAGTGTTCTCGGGGTACAATCCTACGAGCAGTACTTC. Protein: CASSVLGVQSYEQYF.

This clonotype was observed at least ten times. This chain links TRBV28 with TRBJ2-6; 8 positions match TRBD1. The CDR3 runs to 16 residues. V gave up 7 bases and J gave up 4 bases; unmatched junction bases: 9. The germline V gene has CDR1 MDHEN and CDR2 SYDVKM. The CDR3 DNA follows: TGTGCCAGCACCGGCGGGGACAGGTCCGGGGCCAACGTCCTGACTTTC. It yields the protein CASTGGDRSGANVLTF.

At least ten counts were recorded for this clonotype. The rearrangement uses TRBV6-1 and TRBJ1-6; TRBD1 aligns across 7 bases. The J segment lost 7 bases and the V segment lost 6 bases, leaving 6 bases of the junction unmatched. Germline-derived CDR1 and CDR2 are MNHNS and SASEGT. This CDR3 has 14 amino acids. The CDR3 DNA sequence: TGTGCCAGCAGCATGACAGGGAGCAATTCACCCCTCCACTTT. This translates into CASSMTGSNSPLHF.

This clonotype was picked up many times. The chain joins TRBV6-5 to TRBJ2-3; no clear D. This CDR3 is 16 amino acids long. Per the germline V gene, CDR1 is MNHEY and CDR2 is SVGAGI. Trimming removed 4 bases at V and 1 base at J, with 15 bases between. This CDR3 reads CASSSSPFGGTDTQYF. DNA for the CDR3: TGTGCCAGCAGTTCCTCCCCTTTTGGCGGCACAGATACGCAGTATTTT.

In its sample, this clonotype was seen once. A much more abundant neighbour one base away suggests this may be a read error. The J gene is TRBJ2-2, the V gene TRBV7-2; perhaps TRBD1 as D (5 bases). V lost 5 bases, J lost 7 bases, and 20 bases lay in between. The length of the CDR3 is 16 residues. Germline lookup yields CDR1 SGHTA and CDR2 FQGNSA. CDR3 nucleotides: TGTGCCAGCAGCACAAAACAGGCCCAATGTGTCGGGGAGCTGTTTTTT. Residues: CASSTKQAQCVGELFF.

Remarks on this clonotype: Being one base from a much bigger clone, this may be a read error. This chain joins TRBV19 and TRBJ1-1; 8 nucleotides align to TRBD1. This CDR3 is built from 14 residues. Germline CDR1 is LNHDA and CDR2 is SQIVND (reference sequence). The CDR3 nucleotides read TGTGGCAGCCTTGAGGACAGGGTTCACACTGAAGCTTTCTTT. This translates into CGSLEDRVHTEAFF.

As for this clonotype: A read error may explain this, as a much larger clone is one base away. The chain links TRBV5-1 to TRBJ1-1; D unclear. CDR3 size: 14 residues. Germline V gene data show CDR1 as SGHRS and CDR2 as YFSETQ. The DNA for the CDR3 is TGCGCCAACAGCACCCGTGGCGGGTATGCTGAAGCTTTCTTT. Its translation is CANSTRGGYAEAFF.

Concerning this clonotype itself: A much larger clone differs from this one at a single base, so this may be a read error. The chain is built from TRBV5-1 and TRBJ2-7, with D possibly being TRBD2 (5 bases). Germline V gene sequence: CDR1 SGHRS, CDR2 YFSETQ. The CDR3 is 14 amino acids. In nucleotides, the CDR3 is TGCGCCAGCAGAGTAGGGAGTGTACCCGTCGAGCCGTACTTC. It is translated as CASRVGSVPVEPYF.

For this clonotype: A clone one base away is much larger, so this may be a read error. This chain links TRBV7-8 with TRBJ1-5; D may be TRBD1 (5 bases). This CDR3 is built from 15 residues. Germline CDR1 and CDR2: SGHVS and FQNEAQ. Written as DNA, the CDR3 is TGTGCCATCAGCTTAGGGGCCGTACCCAATCAGCCCCAGCATTTT. This sequence encodes CAISLGAVPNQPQHF.

This clonotype appeared many times. The V call is TRBV12-3 or TRBV12-4, the J call TRBJ2-2, with D tentatively TRBD2 (5 bases). Trimming cost V 9 bases and J 2 bases, with 13 bases left between them. This CDR3 contains 14 residues. The CDR3 spells CASKLGFNTGELFF. DNA of the CDR3: TGTGCCAGTAAACTAGGATTTAACACCGGGGAGCTGTTTTTT.

This clonotype has at least ten counts. The chain combines TRBV20-1 with TRBJ2-5; 7 bases agree with TRBD2. The CDR3 is 16 residues long. V dropped 4 bases and J dropped 1; count of bases not matched to a gene: 12. Germline V CDR1 and CDR2: DFQATT, SNEGSKA (reference sequence). CDR3 protein: CSANPRGGRGQETQYF. The CDR3 DNA is TGCAGTGCTAACCCCCGGGGCGGGAGAGGCCAAGAGACCCAGTACTTC.